These 4 T cell receptor beta chains came from one sample sequenced in a study of cytomegalovirus exposure and HLA in healthy donors. The study ran its PCR with 60 Vbeta and 13 Jbeta primers. The table came from immunoSEQ multiplex PCR; TCRdb's copy has only in-frame clones and leaves some out. The profile shows under 200,000 clones, about 77% of them singletons. Sequencing used PBMCs. Receptors originate from a woman in her thirties or forties in good health and CMV-seropositive.

The CDR3 loop reads CAISETGPEQFF. CDR3 in DNA: TGTGCCATCAGTGAAACAGGTCCTGAGCAGTTCTTC. The V and J genes are TRBV10-3 and TRBJ2-1, with a possible D match to TRBD1 (5 bases). This CDR3 spans 12 amino acids. V lost 3 bases and J lost 9, with 9 bases in between. Germline CDR1 ENHRY, CDR2 SYGVKD.

The chain joins TRBV7-7 to TRBJ2-2, with D maybe TRBD2 (5 bases). The V gene's germline CDR1 is SSHAT and CDR2 FNYEAQ (reference sequence). Trimming left V 0 bases short and J 7 bases short, with 12 bases between. CDR3 length: 15 residues. The CDR3 here is CASSLAGVQNGELFF. CDR3 coding DNA: TGTGCCAGCAGCTTAGCCGGGGTACAGAACGGGGAGCTGTTTTTT.

This chain connects TRBV6-5 to TRBJ1-6, with 7 bases matching TRBD1. Germline V gene lookup returns CDR1 MNHEY and CDR2 SVGAGI. J gave up 6 bases and V 6 bases, and 5 bases lay outside the gene matches. This CDR3 spans 14 amino acids. This CDR3 is CASSGTVFNSPLHF. The DNA for the CDR3 is TGTGCCAGCAGCGGGACAGTTTTTAATTCACCCCTCCACTTT.

This chain links TRBV27 with TRBJ2-7; 8 bases agree with TRBD2. V trimming: 6 bases; J trimming: 5 bases; junction bases outside the gene matches: 9. This CDR3 has 14 amino acids. CDR1 and CDR2 (germline): MNHEY, SMNVEV (reference sequence). The CDR3 reads CASSLRGGLDEQYF. The CDR3 DNA sequence: TGTGCCAGCAGCCTTCGGGGGGGCCTCGACGAGCAGTACTTC.